This TCR beta chain derives from a study of OX40 agonist ivuxolimab in advanced cancers. Study overall: Every 2 weeks, ivuxolimab was infused into the patients intravenously at between 0.01 and 10 mg/kg. Study-level results: Compared with CD4+, CD8+ T cells on average had more expanded clones. Partly responding patients at 0.1-3.0 mg/kg showed some of the smallest clonal expansion.

About this clone itself: Its antigen is undetermined.

V was shortened by 6 bases and J by 4 bases, with 12 bases between the two germline ends. The germline gives CDR1 MNHEY, CDR2 SMNVEV (reference sequence). This CDR3 is built from 13 residues. Prior autoimmune disease or systemic immunosuppression barred patients. TCRdb's copy holds only in-frame clones and misses some; the assay was immunoSEQ multiplex PCR. The table shows roughly 40,000 clones, with 75% to 90% occurring only once. This receptor was identified in an adult with an advanced solid tumor such as melanoma, head and neck, liver or kidney cancer. The gene calls are TRBV27 and TRBJ1-2, with D hard to call. This sample comprised CD4+ or CD8+ T cells sorted from blood, obtained in a trial of the OX40 agonist ivuxolimab. In nucleotides, the CDR3 is TGTGCCAGCAGCTCCCCTCGGACCTATGGCTACACCTTC. Residues: CASSSPRTYGYTF.